A single T cell receptor beta chain is shown here with its context. What it binds is unknown. Germline CDR1 is SEHNR and CDR2 is FQNEAQ (reference sequence). V gave up 5 bases and J gave up 0 bases, with 16 bases separating them. CDR3 length equals 16 residues. The PCR was carried out with 60 Vbeta primers and 13 Jbeta primers. Clones were read by immunoSEQ multiplex PCR, and TCRdb kept only the in-frame ones, dropping some. The sample shows about 65,000 clones, around 80% of them seen only once. These data belong to a study of cytomegalovirus exposure and HLA in healthy donors. Study findings and constraints: Near-uniform donor sequencing depth was presumed by presence/absence analyses. Researchers reported that a few CMV-associated chains were confirmed in vitro as CMV antigen-specific. Later genetic work tied a missense DCLRE1C variant to beta-chain V and J trimming. Altogether, 160 or so TCR beta chains were recorded as cytomegalovirus-associated.

Material for sequencing was PBMCs. The sequence was collected from a girl between 5 and 17 years old in good health and CMV-seropositive. This chain connects TRBV7-9 to TRBJ1-2; TRBD1 might be the D (6 bases). The CDR3 loop is CASSRGGLNANYGYTF. The CDR3 nucleotides are TGTGCCAGCAGCCGCGGGGGCTTAAATGCTAACTATGGCTACACCTTC.